The following is a TCR beta chain sequence with its context. Antigen unknown. This record comes from a study of graft-versus-host responses after intestinal transplantation. Background on the study: All of the recipients had induction that used anti-thymocyte globulin, then tacrolimus and steroids for about 3 years. Study-level findings and limits: Early HvG declines after transplant were associated with peak circulating GvH clone levels. Analysis identified GvH clones in recipient marrow, with some appearing first in ileum or blood.

The V gene's germline CDR1 is MNHEY and CDR2 SMNVEV (reference sequence). The CDR3 consists of 20 residues. J gave up 1 base and V 1 base, and 9 bases lay outside the gene matches. TCRdb keeps only in-frame clones here, not all; method: immunoSEQ multiplex PCR. The profile shows about 29,000 clones, 85% to 95% of them singletons. This chain connects TRBV27 to TRBJ2-1; 14 bases agree with TRBD2. This TCR derives from a human patient who received an intestinal transplant, so some T cells may come from the graft donor. Sequences were derived from PBMCs, sampled 66 days after intestinal transplant. The CDR3 region has the DNA TGTGCCAGCAGTTTATTTGGGGGACTAGCGGGGGACCCGTCCTACAATGAGCAGTTCTTC. This gives the protein CASSLFGGLAGDPSYNEQFF.